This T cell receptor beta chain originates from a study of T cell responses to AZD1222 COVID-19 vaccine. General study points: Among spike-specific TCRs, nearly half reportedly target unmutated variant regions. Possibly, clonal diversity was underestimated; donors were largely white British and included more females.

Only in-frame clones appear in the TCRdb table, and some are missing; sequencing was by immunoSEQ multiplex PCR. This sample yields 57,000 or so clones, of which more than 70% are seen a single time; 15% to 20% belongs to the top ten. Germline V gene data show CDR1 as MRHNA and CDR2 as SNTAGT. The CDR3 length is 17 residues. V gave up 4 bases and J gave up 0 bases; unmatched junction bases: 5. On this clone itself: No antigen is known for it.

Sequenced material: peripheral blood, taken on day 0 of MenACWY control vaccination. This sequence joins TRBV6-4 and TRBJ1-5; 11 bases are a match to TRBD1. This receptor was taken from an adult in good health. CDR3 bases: TGTGCCAGCAGTGGGGACAGGGGGATTAATAGCAATCAGCCCCAGCATTTT. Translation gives CASSGDRGINSNQPQHF.